The following is a T cell receptor beta chain sequence with its context. Its specificity is not known. No cell sorting was done before RNA was extracted from the tissue. This sample is part of a study of tumor and adjacent non-tumor tissue in lung cancer. Turning to the study itself: The cohort had around eleven adenocarcinoma, a couple of squamous cell and 1 small cell patients.

Whole-study findings and limits: Tumor tissue had significantly higher TCR diversity than normal lung. Top 100 clones took a larger repertoire share in normal lung. Shorter survival was associated with higher TCR diversity in tumors.

The library came from three nested PCR rounds adapted from ARM-PCR protocols. One entry per CDR3 protein, called by TCRdb with MiXCR from the multiplex PCR reads. This table has about 120,000 distinct CDR3 sequences, about 66% appearing once. CDR1 DFQATT and CDR2 SNEGSKA come from the germline V gene (reference sequence). The CDR3 consists of 15 residues. V was pared by 2 bases and J by 5 bases, with 16 bases between. The receptor was isolated from a man aged 25-45 years with non-small cell lung cancer. The rearrangement uses TRBV20-1 and TRBJ1-5; TRBD1 is a possible D gene (5 bases). Sample: lung tumor tissue. As DNA, the CDR3 is TGCAGTGCTAGATCCACGACAGTTAACTATCAGCCCCAGCATTTT. It is translated as CSARSTTVNYQPQHF.